This T cell receptor beta chain came from a study of T cell repertoires in cytomegalovirus infection. Study-wide findings and caveats: Ex vivo responses were dominated by HLA-C-restricted CMV-specific TCR beta clonotypes.

This CDR3 spans 16 amino acids. J gave up 4 bases and V 6 bases, and 11 bases lay outside the gene matches. CDR1 is SGHDN and CDR2 is FVKESK in the germline V gene. MiXCR, applied by TCRdb to the reads, yields one record per CDR3 protein. The profile shows under 200,000 distinct CDR3 sequences, approximately 17% of them singletons. With respect to this clonotype: The antigen is not known.

This chain connects TRBV14 to TRBJ2-1; 8 positions match TRBD2. The receptor's source is a human donor in good health (CMV status not recorded). Some clones in this sample may be carry-over from other donors' samples. Sequencing was done on a sample of CD8+ T cells from PBMCs. Here the CDR3 DNA reads TGTGCCAGCAGTAACTGGGAGCGGGAGCTTTACAATGAGCAGTTCTTC. This gives the protein CASSNWERELYNEQFF.